These T cell receptor beta chains were read from a single sample in a study of OX40 agonist ivuxolimab in advanced cancers. Produced via immunoSEQ multiplex PCR; TCRdb's table is partial and in-frame only. The sample lists 45,000 to 50,000 clones; roughly 93% were seen once. The sequences come from CD4+ or CD8+ T cells sorted from blood, collected in a trial of the OX40 agonist ivuxolimab. The receptors were gathered from an adult with an advanced solid tumor such as melanoma, head and neck, liver or kidney cancer. The CDR3 runs from the conserved cysteine through the conserved F or W. The order of the fields is J gene, V gene, clone size, D gene, CDR3 protein, CDR3 DNA. The D gene is left open where the match is weak. Some rows mark clone size as missing; the rest say once, few, many or name a class of expanded clone.

TRBJ1-2 | TRBV6-1 | few | - | CASSEIGANGYTF | TGTGCCAGCAGTGAAATTGGGGCGAATGGCTACACCTTC
TRBJ2-7 | TRBV10-1 | - | - | CASSGGFRREQYF | TGCGCCAGCAGTGGGGGTTTTCGCCGCGAGCAGTACTTC
TRBJ2-5 | TRBV4-1 | - | TRBD2 | CASSQVAGGPETQYF | TGCGCCAGCAGCCAAGTAGCGGGAGGGCCCGAGACCCAGTACTTC
TRBJ2-7 | TRBV13 | - | - | CASSPSLEAYEQYF | TGTGCCAGCAGCCCCTCCCTTGAGGCCTACGAGCAGTACTTC
TRBJ2-7 | TRBV2 | few | - | CASSPGGGGYEQYF | TGTGCCAGCAGTCCAGGGGGGGGAGGCTACGAGCAGTACTTC
TRBJ2-7 | TRBV6-5 | - | - | CASSYRGEPHYEQYF | TGTGCCAGCAGTTACAGGGGGGAACCTCACTACGAGCAGTACTTC
TRBJ2-1 | TRBV10-2 | - | TRBD2 | CASSDGGRAENEQFF | TGCGCCAGCAGTGACGGCGGGAGGGCCGAAAATGAGCAGTTCTTC
TRBJ2-7 | TRBV4-2 | - | TRBD2 | CASSQVDGRSYEQYF | TGTGCCAGCAGCCAAGTGGACGGGAGGTCCTACGAGCAGTACTTC
TRBJ2-7 | TRBV27 | - | - | CASSLSGARSPSYEQYF | TGTGCCAGCAGTTTAAGTGGGGCCAGGTCTCCCTCCTACGAGCAGTACTTC
TRBJ2-7 | TRBV4-2 | - | - | CASSQEEGAGYEQYF | TGTGCCAGCAGCCAAGAGGAGGGGGCTGGCTACGAGCAGTACTTC
TRBJ2-7 | TRBV6-5 | - | TRBD1 | CASSYLTSGTAYEQYF | TGTGCCAGCAGTTACTTAACATCCGGGACAGCCTACGAGCAGTACTTC
TRBJ2-5 | TRBV9 | - | - | CASSPSRLEMWETQYF | TGTGCCAGCAGCCCTTCACGACTAGAAATGTGGGAGACCCAGTACTTC
TRBJ2-1 | TRBV20-1 | - | - | CSARFGNEQFF | TGCAGTGCTAGATTTGGCAATGAGCAGTTCTTC
TRBJ2-1 | TRBV7-8 | - | - | CASRAGDNEQFF | TGTGCCAGCAGAGCAGGGGACAATGAGCAGTTCTTC
TRBJ1-6 | TRBV6-5 | - | - | CASSYSTVRDSPLHF | TGTGCCAGCAGTTACTCGACGGTAAGGGATTCACCCCTCCACTTT
TRBJ2-1 | TRBV19 | - | TRBD2 | CASSIHSGTYNEQFF | TGTGCCAGTAGTATACATAGCGGGACCTACAATGAGCAGTTCTTC
TRBJ2-7 | TRBV27 | - | - | CASSLPRASVYEQYF | TGTGCCAGCAGTCTCCCGAGAGCGTCGGTATACGAGCAGTACTTC
TRBJ1-2 | TRBV11-2 | - | TRBD1 | CASSLGQGDNGYTF | TGTGCCAGCAGCTTAGGACAGGGGGATAATGGCTACACCTTC
TRBJ2-1 | TRBV13 | - | - | CASSPALRVYNEQFF | TGTGCCAGCAGCCCGGCCCTGCGAGTGTACAATGAGCAGTTCTTC
TRBJ2-7 | TRBV27 | - | TRBD1 | CASSSRGQPFSYEQYF | TGTGCCAGCAGTTCCCGGGGACAGCCATTCTCCTACGAGCAGTACTTC
TRBJ2-1 | TRBV29-1 | - | - | CSVGGEQFF | TGCAGCGTTGGCGGAGAGCAGTTCTTC
TRBJ2-5 | TRBV18 | once | TRBD1 | CASSPDRGRETQYF | TGTGCCAGCTCACCAGACAGGGGGCGGGAGACCCAGTACTTC
TRBJ1-1 | TRBV9 | - | - | CASSGGPGTEAFF | TGTGCCAGCAGCGGCGGGCCTGGCACTGAAGCTTTCTTT
TRBJ1-4 | TRBV21-1 | - | - | CASSNGQGCEKLFF | TGTGCCAGCAGCAACGGACAGGGTTGTGAAAAACTGTTTTTT
TRBJ2-4 | TRBV5-4 | - | - | CASSSPAKNIQYF | TGTGCCAGCAGCTCCCCAGCCAAAAACATTCAGTACTTC
TRBJ2-7 | TRBV4-2 | - | TRBD2 | CASSQEESSGGAYEQYF | TGTGCCAGCAGCCAAGAAGAGTCTAGCGGGGGGGCATACGAGCAGTATTTC
TRBJ2-7 | TRBV11-1 | - | - | CASSLMNPAGQSYEQYF | TGTGCCAGCAGCTTAATGAACCCGGCGGGACAGTCCTACGAGCAGTACTTC
TRBJ2-7 | TRBV5-1 | - | - | CASSPTDGSYEQYF | TGCGCCAGCAGCCCAACGGACGGTTCCTACGAGCAGTACTTC
TRBJ1-1 | TRBV21-1 | - | - | CASSNPTGLNTEAFF | TGTGCCAGCAGCAACCCGACAGGGTTGAACACTGAAGCTTTCTTT